The rows below give T cell receptor beta chains drawn from one sample of a study of OX40 agonist ivuxolimab in advanced cancers. Data came from immunoSEQ multiplex PCR; TCRdb stores just in-frame clones and leaves some out. Of about 50,000 clones listed, nearly 85% are singletons. The input for sequencing was CD4+ or CD8+ T cells sorted from blood, taken in a trial of the OX40 agonist ivuxolimab. All receptors derive from an adult with an advanced solid tumor such as melanoma, head and neck, liver or kidney cancer. CDR3s include the opening cysteine and the closing phenylalanine or tryptophan. The D gene is left open where the match is weak. Rows give clone size only sometimes, using once, few, many, or a class for an expanded clone.

clone size: -
D gene: -
V gene: TRBV7-2
J gene: TRBJ2-7
CDR3 DNA: TGTGCCAGCAGCTTAGGGCAGGACAACTACGAGCAGTACTTC
CDR3 protein: CASSLGQDNYEQYF

clone size: -
D gene: TRBD1
V gene: TRBV10-3
J gene: TRBJ2-2
CDR3 DNA: TGTGCCATCAGTGCCCGGACAGGGAACACCGGGGAGCTGTTTTTT
CDR3 protein: CAISARTGNTGELFF

clone size: few
D gene: TRBD1
V gene: TRBV10-3
J gene: TRBJ1-2
CDR3 DNA: TGTGCCATCCGGACAGGGGCTAATGGTGGCTACACCTTC
CDR3 protein: CAIRTGANGGYTF

clone size: -
D gene: -
V gene: TRBV4-2
J gene: TRBJ2-1
CDR3 DNA: TGTGCCAGCAGCCAAGAGGAGGGCACTTACAATGAGCAGTTCTTC
CDR3 protein: CASSQEEGTYNEQFF

clone size: -
D gene: -
V gene: TRBV10-3
J gene: TRBJ1-1
CDR3 DNA: TGTGCCATCAGTGAGGGTGGGACTGAAGCTTTCTTT
CDR3 protein: CAISEGGTEAFF

clone size: few
D gene: TRBD2
V gene: TRBV13
J gene: TRBJ2-1
CDR3 DNA: TGTGCCAGCAGCTCGTCTGGACTAGCGGTATACAATGAGCAGTTCTTC
CDR3 protein: CASSSSGLAVYNEQFF

clone size: -
D gene: TRBD1
V gene: TRBV7-3
J gene: TRBJ2-1
CDR3 DNA: TGTGCAAGCGGGACAGGGGACAATGAGCAGTTCTTC
CDR3 protein: CASGTGDNEQFF

clone size: -
D gene: -
V gene: TRBV4-3
J gene: TRBJ2-3
CDR3 DNA: TGCGCCAGCAGCCAAGATAAGTCTAAGGGGGGTACGCAGTATTTT
CDR3 protein: CASSQDKSKGGTQYF

clone size: -
D gene: TRBD2
V gene: TRBV2
J gene: TRBJ2-7
CDR3 DNA: TGTGCCAGCAGTGGAACCGGGACTAGTTTTAACGAGCAGTACTTC
CDR3 protein: CASSGTGTSFNEQYF

clone size: few
D gene: -
V gene: TRBV10-1
J gene: TRBJ1-2
CDR3 DNA: TGCGCCACGTTAGGTGGCTACACCTTC
CDR3 protein: CATLGGYTF

clone size: -
D gene: TRBD1
V gene: TRBV4-3
J gene: TRBJ2-5
CDR3 DNA: TGCGCCAGCAGCCCTCGCCCCGCCGGGACAGAGCAAGAGACCCAGTACTTC
CDR3 protein: CASSPRPAGTEQETQYF

clone size: -
D gene: TRBD1
V gene: TRBV13
J gene: TRBJ1-4
CDR3 DNA: TGTGCCAGCAGCTTAAGTCAGGGGGCTTCGGAAAAACTGTTTTTT
CDR3 protein: CASSLSQGASEKLFF

clone size: -
D gene: TRBD2
V gene: TRBV6-5
J gene: TRBJ2-4
CDR3 DNA: TGTGCCAGCAGTTACTCCGGCGGGGGGGCCAAAAACATTCAGTACTTC
CDR3 protein: CASSYSGGGAKNIQYF

clone size: -
D gene: -
V gene: TRBV19
J gene: TRBJ1-1
CDR3 DNA: TGTGCCAGTAGTATGAGTAGAATGAACACTGAAGCTTTCTTT
CDR3 protein: CASSMSRMNTEAFF

clone size: -
D gene: -
V gene: TRBV9
J gene: TRBJ1-3
CDR3 DNA: TGTGCCAGCAGCGTAGGGGACATAGGAAACACCATATATTTT
CDR3 protein: CASSVGDIGNTIYF

clone size: -
D gene: -
V gene: TRBV4-3
J gene: TRBJ1-3
CDR3 DNA: TGCGCCAGCAGCCAAGACTTCTCTGGAAACACCATATATTTT
CDR3 protein: CASSQDFSGNTIYF

clone size: -
D gene: -
V gene: TRBV28
J gene: TRBJ1-5
CDR3 DNA: TGTGCCAGCAGTTTTTCTATCGATAGCAATCAGCCCCAGCATTTT
CDR3 protein: CASSFSIDSNQPQHF

clone size: -
D gene: -
V gene: TRBV7-2
J gene: TRBJ2-1
CDR3 DNA: TGTGCCAGCAGCTTAGGCTTCAACAATGAGCAGTTCTTC
CDR3 protein: CASSLGFNNEQFF

clone size: -
D gene: -
V gene: TRBV27
J gene: TRBJ1-1
CDR3 DNA: TGTGCCAGCAGTTTGGGGCAAATGAACACTGAAGCTTTCTTT
CDR3 protein: CASSLGQMNTEAFF

clone size: -
D gene: TRBD1
V gene: TRBV4-1
J gene: TRBJ1-1
CDR3 DNA: TGCGCCAGCAGCCGCAGGGGGACTGAAGCTTTCTTT
CDR3 protein: CASSRRGTEAFF

clone size: -
D gene: TRBD2
V gene: TRBV11-1
J gene: TRBJ2-5
CDR3 DNA: TGTGCCAGCAGCTCCCGGACTAGCGGGCAAGAGACCCAGTACTTC
CDR3 protein: CASSSRTSGQETQYF

clone size: few
D gene: -
V gene: TRBV6-1
J gene: TRBJ1-5
CDR3 DNA: TGTGCCAGCAGAGAACTGACAGGCGGCAATCAGCCCCAGCATTTT
CDR3 protein: CASRELTGGNQPQHF

clone size: few
D gene: -
V gene: TRBV27
J gene: TRBJ1-4
CDR3 DNA: TGTGCCAGCAGCCATTTTAAAGGGGGGAATGAAAAACTGTTTTTT
CDR3 protein: CASSHFKGGNEKLFF

clone size: -
D gene: TRBD2
V gene: TRBV12-5
J gene: TRBJ2-3
CDR3 DNA: TGTGCTAGTGGTTCTAGCGGGGGAGCTAGCACAGATACGCAGTATTTT
CDR3 protein: CASGSSGGASTDTQYF

clone size: -
D gene: TRBD1
V gene: TRBV28
J gene: TRBJ2-7
CDR3 DNA: TGTGCCAGCAGAGGAGCCGGGACAGGGGTTTCATACGAGCAGTACTTC
CDR3 protein: CASRGAGTGVSYEQYF

clone size: -
D gene: -
V gene: TRBV7-9
J gene: TRBJ1-2
CDR3 DNA: TGTGCCAGCAGCGAGTACGGGAGGGGCCCGGGGAACTATGGCTACACCTTC
CDR3 protein: CASSEYGRGPGNYGYTF

clone size: -
D gene: TRBD1
V gene: TRBV6-4
J gene: TRBJ2-5
CDR3 DNA: TGTGCCAGTAGCCCCGGGACAGGGGGAGAGACCCAGTACTTC
CDR3 protein: CASSPGTGGETQYF

clone size: -
D gene: TRBD2
V gene: TRBV14
J gene: TRBJ2-3
CDR3 DNA: TGTGCCAGCAGCTTAAGCGGGGGGCCCACAGATACGCAGTATTTT
CDR3 protein: CASSLSGGPTDTQYF

clone size: -
D gene: -
V gene: TRBV19
J gene: TRBJ2-2
CDR3 DNA: TGTGCCAGTAGTATAAACGCAGGGGCAAGGGGGGAGCTGTTTTTT
CDR3 protein: CASSINAGARGELFF

clone size: once
D gene: -
V gene: TRBV9
J gene: TRBJ1-3
CDR3 DNA: TGTGCCAGCAGCTCTCTAACTGGGGGAAACACCATATATTTT
CDR3 protein: CASSSLTGGNTIYF

clone size: -
D gene: -
V gene: TRBV25-1
J gene: TRBJ2-3
CDR3 DNA: TGTGCCAGCAGTGAATTTGTGGGGGGGGCTCGCACAGATACGCAGTATTTT
CDR3 protein: CASSEFVGGARTDTQYF

clone size: few
D gene: -
V gene: TRBV28
J gene: TRBJ2-2
CDR3 DNA: TGTGCCAGCAGTTTAACCGGGGAGCTGTTTTTT
CDR3 protein: CASSLTGELFF

clone size: -
D gene: -
V gene: TRBV7-2
J gene: TRBJ2-7
CDR3 DNA: TGTGCCAGCAGCTCCCCACCCGGTGGATCCTACGAGCAGTACTTC
CDR3 protein: CASSSPPGGSYEQYF

clone size: -
D gene: -
V gene: TRBV6-5
J gene: TRBJ1-3
CDR3 DNA: TGTGCCAGCAGTTACATGAGCTCTGGAAACACCATATATTTT
CDR3 protein: CASSYMSSGNTIYF

clone size: -
D gene: TRBD2
V gene: TRBV11-1
J gene: TRBJ2-7
CDR3 DNA: TGTGCCAGCAGCTTTGATAGCGGGTTCTACGAGCAGTACTTC
CDR3 protein: CASSFDSGFYEQYF

clone size: -
D gene: TRBD1
V gene: TRBV18
J gene: TRBJ1-2
CDR3 DNA: TGTGCCAGCTCACCGAGCGGGACAGGGGGGCGAGGCTACACCTTC
CDR3 protein: CASSPSGTGGRGYTF

clone size: -
D gene: -
V gene: TRBV9
J gene: TRBJ2-3
CDR3 DNA: TGTGCCAGCAGCTACCGAAGCACAGATACGCAGTATTTT
CDR3 protein: CASSYRSTDTQYF

clone size: -
D gene: TRBD1
V gene: TRBV6-4
J gene: TRBJ2-3
CDR3 DNA: TGTGCCAGCAGTGAAACGATGGCAGGGGGCATCGATACGCAGTATTTT
CDR3 protein: CASSETMAGGIDTQYF

clone size: once
D gene: TRBD2
V gene: TRBV19
J gene: TRBJ2-7
CDR3 DNA: TGTGCCAGTAGTGGGTTGCGACTAGCGGGGAGCTCCTACGAGCAGTACTTC
CDR3 protein: CASSGLRLAGSSYEQYF

clone size: -
D gene: -
V gene: TRBV4-2
J gene: TRBJ1-5
CDR3 DNA: TGTGCCAGCAGCGCACAGGTTAGCAATCAGCCCCAGCATTTT
CDR3 protein: CASSAQVSNQPQHF